The 11 T cell receptor beta chains in this list originate from one sample, sequenced in a study of PD-L1 blockade in urothelial cancer. Generated by immunoSEQ multiplex PCR, the TCRdb table keeps only in-frame clones and is missing some. The sample yields fewer than 30,000 clones, around 80% seen once. Time point given: peripheral blood 6 weeks after treatment start. The specimen was PBMCs, collected around atezolizumab (anti-PD-L1) treatment. All receptors derive from a man aged 70 or older with urothelial cancer.

The CDR3 spells CASSPRGTGGPKTGELFF. In DNA, the CDR3 is TGTGCCAGCAGCCCCCGGGGAACGGGGGGCCCAAAGACCGGGGAGCTGTTTTTT. The J gene is TRBJ2-2, the V gene TRBV7-2; possible D gene TRBD2, 7 bases. The CDR3 extends over 18 amino acids. Germline V lookup: CDR1 SGHTA, CDR2 FQGNSA. V was trimmed by 5 bases and J by 5 bases, leaving 24 bases between them. The full variable domain, rest sourced from reference TRBV7-2 and TRBJ2-2, is GAGVSQSPSNKVTEKGKDVELRCDPISGHTALYWYRQSLGQGLEFLIYFQGNSAPDKSGLPSDRFSAERTGGSVSTLTIQRTQQEDSAVYLCASSPRGTGGPKTGELFFGEGSRLTVL.

The J gene is TRBJ2-7, the V gene TRBV28, with 9 bases lining up with TRBD2. The CDR3 length is 15 residues. V was pared by 4 bases and J by 4 bases, with 8 bases of the junction left unmatched. Germline V lookup: CDR1 MDHEN, CDR2 SYDVKM. CDR3 coding DNA: TGTGCCAGCAGTTCCTCTGAACTAGCGGGTTACGAGCAGTACTTC. Translation gives CASSSSELAGYEQYF.

The rearrangement links TRBV25-1 to TRBJ1-1; D gene ambiguous. The V gene's germline CDR1 is MGHDK and CDR2 SYGVNS. The ends were cut back, 4 bases at V and 5 bases at J, with 11 bases in the middle. The CDR3 is 13 amino acids. The CDR3 reads CASSGLAGTEAFF. The CDR3 nucleotides read TGTGCCAGCAGTGGCCTGGCAGGAACTGAAGCTTTCTTT.

Only a few counts were recorded for this clone. This chain links TRBV7-9 with TRBJ2-2, with 7 positions matching TRBD2. CDR1 SEHNR and CDR2 FQNEAQ come from the germline V gene (reference sequence). J lost 4 bases, V lost 5 bases, and 13 bases had no gene match. CDR3 length: 17 amino acids. CDR3 amino acids: CASSRRAGQGGTGELFF. In nucleotides, the CDR3 is TGTGCCAGCAGCCGAAGAGCGGGGCAGGGAGGCACCGGGGAGCTGTTTTTT. Supplemented by reference TRBV7-9 and TRBJ2-2, the full variable domain reads DTGVSQNPRHKITKRGQNVTFRCDPISEHNRLYWYRQTLGQGPEFLTYFQNEAQLEKSRLLSDRFSAERPKGSFSTLEIQRTEQGDSAMYLCASSRRAGQGGTGELFFGEGSRLTVL.

This clone was detected only once. The chain employs TRBV29-1 and TRBJ1-2; a weak D match, TRBD1 (5 bases). Germline CDR1 reads SQVTM; CDR2 reads ANQGSEA. The CDR3 length is 10 residues. Trimming removed 5 bases from V and 6 bases from J, with 7 bases in between. The CDR3 region has the DNA TGCAGCGTTTCAGGGAATGGCTACACCTTC. Its protein is CSVSGNGYTF.

The gene calls are TRBV28 and TRBJ1-5; TRBD1 might be the D (5 bases). In germline, CDR1 is MDHEN, CDR2 SYDVKM. The CDR3 has 16 amino acids. Trimming stripped 5 bases from V and 5 bases from J, with 19 bases between. The CDR3 nucleotides are TGTGCCAGCAGTCCGGTAAGAAGTGCAGGGCATCAGCCCCAGCATTTT. It yields the protein CASSPVRSAGHQPQHF. Complete variable domain (other parts from reference TRBV28 and TRBJ1-5): DVKVTQSSRYLVKRTGEKVFLECVQDMDHENMFWYRQDPGLGLRLIYFSYDVKMKEKGDIPEGYSVSREKKERFSLILESASTNQTSMYLCASSPVRSAGHQPQHFGDGTRLSIL.

The CDR3 DNA is TGTGCCATCAGGGGAGAAAACCAGCCCCAGCATTTT. It specifies CAIRGENQPQHF. The V and J genes are TRBV10-3 and TRBJ1-5; D not certain. V was clipped by 6 bases and J by 7 bases, with 10 bases between them. Germline values: CDR1 ENHRY, CDR2 SYGVKD. The CDR3 is 12 amino acids.

The chain carries TRBV28 and TRBJ1-3; 7 bases fit TRBD1. The length of the CDR3 is 15 residues. The germline gives CDR1 MDHEN, CDR2 SYDVKM. Trimming at V came to 3 bases and at J to 3 bases, leaving 5 bases not matched to a gene. CDR3 loop: CASSLPQGGGNTIYF. The CDR3 DNA reads as TGTGCCAGCAGTTTGCCCCAGGGGGGTGGAAACACCATATATTTT.

J is TRBJ2-1 and V is TRBV19; 8 nucleotides align to TRBD2. The ends lost 5 bases at V and 0 bases at J; junction bases unmatched: 24. CDR3 length equals 22 residues. CDR1 is LNHDA, CDR2 SQIVND, per germline (reference sequence). The CDR3 protein is CASSDRFGLSGGPRGSYNEQFF. CDR3 in DNA: TGTGCCAGTAGTGACAGGTTCGGCCTGAGCGGGGGACCACGGGGCTCCTACAATGAGCAGTTCTTC.

In its sample, this clone is medium-sized. The V gene is TRBV27, the J gene TRBJ1-5, with D tentatively TRBD1 (6 bases). CDR1 and CDR2 from the germline V gene are MNHEY and SMNVEV (reference sequence). The length of the CDR3 is 14 residues. V was pared by 6 bases and J by 2 bases, with 11 bases between. CDR3 DNA sequence: TGTGCCAGCAGCTCACAGGGAGGCAATCAGCCCCAGCATTTT. Its translation is CASSSQGGNQPQHF.

This sequence joins TRBV7-6 and TRBJ2-2, with 8 positions matching TRBD1. From germline, CDR1 is SGHVS and CDR2 FNYEAQ. Trimming removed 5 bases from V and 6 bases from J; junction bases left unmatched: 8. The CDR3 sequence is 15 residues long. CDR3 loop: CASSPAGGASGELFF. Here the CDR3 DNA reads TGTGCCAGCAGCCCGGCAGGGGGCGCATCCGGGGAGCTGTTTTTT.